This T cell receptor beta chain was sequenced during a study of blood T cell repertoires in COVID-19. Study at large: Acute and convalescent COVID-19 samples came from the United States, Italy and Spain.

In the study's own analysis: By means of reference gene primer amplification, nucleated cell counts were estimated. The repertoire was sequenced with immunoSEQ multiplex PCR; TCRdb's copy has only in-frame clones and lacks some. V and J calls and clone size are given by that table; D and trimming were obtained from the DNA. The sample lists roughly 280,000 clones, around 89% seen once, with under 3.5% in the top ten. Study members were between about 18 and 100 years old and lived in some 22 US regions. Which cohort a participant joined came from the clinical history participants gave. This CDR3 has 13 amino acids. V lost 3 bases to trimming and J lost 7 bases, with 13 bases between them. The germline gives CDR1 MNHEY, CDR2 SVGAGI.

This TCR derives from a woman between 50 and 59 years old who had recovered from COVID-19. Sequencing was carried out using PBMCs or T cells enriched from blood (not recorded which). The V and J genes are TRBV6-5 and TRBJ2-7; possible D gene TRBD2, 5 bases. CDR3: CASSYPGFREQYF. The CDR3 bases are TGTGCCAGCAGTTATCCGGGGTTTAGGGAGCAGTACTTC.